The source of this TCR beta chain is a study of blood T cells in healthy people across ages. Per sample, extraction of total RNA gave at least 5.5 micrograms in every case. With a J-beta primer mix and a sample-barcoded 5' primer, a second PCR ran about 7 to 12 cycles. TCRdb used MiXCR to reprocess the 5' RACE reads, holding one entry per CDR3 protein. The sample has approximately 800,000 distinct CDR3 sequences, roughly 24% seen once. Trimming left V 2 bases short and J 8 bases short, with 9 bases between. The germline V gene has CDR1 MNHNY and CDR2 SVGAGI (reference sequence). There are 12 residues in the CDR3. These data were also filed under a second study, of T cells of mothers and their children.

Sequencing used blood. The V gene is TRBV6-6, the J gene TRBJ2-5, with D hard to call. The sequence was collected from a boy younger than 18 in good health. In DNA form, the CDR3 reads TGTGCCAGCAGTTACCCCGGTCCTACCCAGTACTTC. Translation: CASSYPGPTQYF.